These 27 T cell receptor beta chains share one sample of origin, sequenced in a study of cytomegalovirus exposure and HLA in healthy donors. This PCR relied on a set of 60 Vbeta primers and 13 Jbeta primers. Here immunoSEQ multiplex PCR was the method, and the copy in TCRdb shows in-frame clones only, minus some. The sample records 140,000 to 150,000 clones, 75% to 80% being singletons. Sequenced: PBMCs. All receptors derive from a woman younger than 30 in good health and CMV-seropositive.

The table lists this clone with a count of one. This chain joins TRBV6-5 and TRBJ1-1, with a tentative D call TRBD1 (5 bases). Per germline, CDR1 MNHEY and CDR2 SVGAGI. The CDR3 is 15 residues long. Between the trimmed V and J ends, which lost 2 bases and 0 bases, there was a span of 10 bases. The CDR3 here is CASSYQGSMNTEAFF. CDR3 nucleotides: TGTGCCAGCAGTTACCAGGGCTCTATGAACACTGAAGCTTTCTTT.

The count of this clone is one. J is TRBJ2-2 and V is TRBV18, with TRBD1 identical over 8 bases. The J segment lost 2 bases and the V segment lost 6 bases, leaving 5 bases of the junction unmatched. The germline V gene has CDR1 KGHSH and CDR2 LQKENI. The CDR3 totals 15 residues. DNA for the CDR3: TGTGCCAGCTCCCGGGCAGGGGGCAACACCGGGGAGCTGTTTTTT. The encoded protein is CASSRAGGNTGELFF.

This chain joins TRBV30 and TRBJ1-4; tentative D call: TRBD1 (6 bases). V lost 0 bases, J lost 8 bases, and 13 bases lay in between. Germline CDR1 reads GTSNPN; CDR2 reads SVGIG (reference sequence). This CDR3 has 14 amino acids. CDR3 sequence reads: CAWSVAGVKEKLFF. The CDR3 DNA reads TGTGCCTGGAGTGTGGCAGGGGTAAAAGAAAAACTGTTTTTT.

The V gene is TRBV28, the J gene TRBJ1-5, with D maybe TRBD1 (5 bases). This CDR3 has 13 amino acids. Deletions cut 7 bases from V and 6 bases from J, with 13 bases between. The germline V gene has CDR1 MDHEN and CDR2 SYDVKM. The CDR3 sequence: CASTRRGGQPQHF. Written as DNA, the CDR3 is TGTGCCAGCACCCGAAGGGGCGGTCAGCCCCAGCATTTT.

This clone was observed once. The J gene is TRBJ2-7, the V gene TRBV6-5; 8 bases line up with TRBD1. The length of the CDR3 is 14 residues. V was clipped by 2 bases and J by 5 bases; unmatched bases: 5. Germline CDR1 MNHEY, CDR2 SVGAGI. The CDR3, as DNA: TGTGCCAGCAGTTACGCGACAGGGGACGACGAGCAGTACTTC. Its protein is CASSYATGDDEQYF.

The chain employs TRBV11-2 and TRBJ1-5, with 10 bases aligning to TRBD1. This CDR3 is built from 15 residues. After removal of 4 bases from V and 3 bases from J, the junction contained 3 bases not matched to a gene. The V gene's germline CDR1 is SGHAT and CDR2 FQNNGV. The CDR3 DNA is TGTGCCAGCAGCTCGGGACAGGGGACCAATCAGCCCCAGCATTTT. Encoded protein: CASSSGQGTNQPQHF.

This chain connects TRBV7-8 to TRBJ1-2; D may be TRBD1 (5 bases). This CDR3 region has 14 residues. CDR1 and CDR2 (germline): SGHVS, FQNEAQ. Trimming removed 5 bases at V and 0 bases at J, with 10 bases between. The CDR3 coding sequence is TGTGCCAGCAGCCCAGACAGACCTAACTATGGCTACACCTTC. Its protein is CASSPDRPNYGYTF.

This rearrangement joins TRBV7-6 to TRBJ1-6; tentative D call: TRBD1 (6 bases). Per the germline V gene, CDR1 is SGHVS and CDR2 is FNYEAQ. V was pared by 3 bases and J by 5 bases, with 11 bases between. CDR3 length: 15 residues. CDR3 in amino acids: CASSLGDIHNSPLHF. CDR3 in DNA: TGTGCCAGCAGCTTGGGGGACATCCATAATTCACCCCTCCACTTT.

The table lists this clone with a count of one. The chain combines TRBV2 with TRBJ2-1; 7 bases are shared with TRBD2. CDR1 and CDR2 from the germline V gene are SNHLY and FYNNEI. The CDR3 spans 13 residues. The trim removed 6 bases at V and 6 bases at J, leaving 5 bases unmatched. The CDR3, as DNA: TGTGCCAGCAGCGGACTAGAGGGCAATGAGCAGTTCTTC. Encoded protein: CASSGLEGNEQFF.

The chain links TRBV4-1 to TRBJ2-1; D unresolved. Trimming shortened V by 4 bases and J by 0 bases, and 13 bases separated the two germline ends. Germline lookup yields CDR1 MGHRA and CDR2 YSYEKL. The CDR3 contains 16 residues. The CDR3 region is CASSPLAPSSYNEQFF. Written as DNA, the CDR3 is TGCGCCAGCAGCCCGTTGGCTCCCAGCTCCTACAATGAGCAGTTCTTC.

This clone came up a few times. The rearrangement joins TRBV4-1 to TRBJ2-5; 8 bases match TRBD2. Gene TRBJ2-7 matches the end of the DNA better, so the J call may be wrong. The CDR3 consists of 14 residues. Germline V gene data show CDR1 as MGHRA and CDR2 as YSYEKL. CDR3 in DNA: TGCGCCAGCAGCGCAACTAGCGGAACCTACGAGCAGTACTTC. This gives the protein CASSATSGTYEQYF.

This rearrangement joins TRBV2 to TRBJ1-2; D may be TRBD1 (6 bases). The CDR3 runs to 13 residues. Germline V gene data show CDR1 as SNHLY and CDR2 as FYNNEI. V was shortened by 5 bases and J by 5 bases, with 12 bases between the two germline ends. The CDR3 region has the DNA TGTGCCAGCAGTCGGGACACTCGATATGGCTACACCTTC. Translated: CASSRDTRYGYTF.

The chain has TRBV10-1 and TRBJ1-5, with D uncertain. Trimming stripped 0 bases from V and 5 bases from J, with 5 bases between. The CDR3 covers 13 residues. Germline values: CDR1 WNHNN, CDR2 SYGVQD (reference sequence). The CDR3 loop reads CASSESRDQPQHF. CDR3 nucleotides: TGCGCCAGCAGTGAGTCTCGGGATCAGCCCCAGCATTTT.

The CDR3 protein is CASSKVFGGGYEQFF. In DNA form, the CDR3 reads TGTGCCAGTAGTAAGGTGTTCGGGGGGGGTTATGAGCAGTTCTTC. V is TRBV19 and J is TRBJ2-1; TRBD2 aligns across 8 bases. Looked up from germline, CDR1 is LNHDA and CDR2 is SQIVND (reference sequence). Trimming removed 4 bases from V and 8 bases from J; junction bases left unmatched: 10. The CDR3 is made up of 15 amino acids.

The chain combines TRBV2 with TRBJ1-3; D unclear. V lost 4 bases, J lost 0 bases, and 19 bases lay in between. Germline CDR1 is SNHLY and CDR2 is FYNNEI. CDR3 length: 18 residues. Here the CDR3 DNA reads TGTGCCAGCAGTGCGGACGGGAGCCCCCTAAGCTCTGGAAACACCATATATTTT. This sequence encodes CASSADGSPLSSGNTIYF.

A word on this clone: This same CDR3 is encoded by further DNA sequences in the sample. This chain joins TRBV5-1 and TRBJ2-3, with TRBD1 identical over 9 bases. Germline CDR1 is SGHRS and CDR2 is YFSETQ. The V gene end was trimmed by 0 bases and the J gene end by 3 bases; junction bases not matched to a gene: 5. CDR3 length: 16 amino acids. The CDR3 spells CASSLAGQGRTDTQYF. CDR3 nucleotides: TGCGCCAGCAGCTTGGCCGGACAGGGGAGGACAGATACGCAGTATTTT.

The chain recombines TRBV2 with TRBJ1-2, with D perhaps TRBD1 (5 bases). The CDR3 has 14 amino acids. With 6 bases removed from V and 2 bases from J, the gap between germline ends came to 13 bases. Germline CDR1 reads SNHLY; CDR2 reads FYNNEI. This CDR3 is CASRGSTENYGYTF. The CDR3 DNA sequence: TGTGCCAGCAGGGGGTCGACAGAAAACTATGGCTACACCTTC.

The genes are TRBV2 and TRBJ2-1; 11 positions match TRBD2. Germline values: CDR1 SNHLY, CDR2 FYNNEI. The CDR3 runs to 15 residues. J gave up 10 bases and V 2 bases, and 7 bases lay outside the gene matches. CDR3 sequence (DNA): TGTGCCAGCAGTGAAACGGCTAGCGGGGGGCGGGAGCAGTTCTTC. Amino acid sequence: CASSETASGGREQFF.

This clone showed up just a few times. The chain joins TRBV28 to TRBJ1-1; possibly TRBD1 for D (5 bases). The CDR3 spans 17 residues. The germline gives CDR1 MDHEN, CDR2 SYDVKM. Trimming cost V 6 bases and J 5 bases, with 25 bases left between them. CDR3 residues: CASSDDSDEVFNTEAFF. The CDR3 nucleotides are TGTGCCAGCAGCGACGACAGCGATGAAGTGTTTAATACTGAAGCTTTCTTT.

A note on this clone: This same CDR3 is encoded by further DNA sequences in the sample. V and J are TRBV19 and TRBJ2-1; TRBD1 is a possible D gene (6 bases). V was cut by 1 base and J by 3 bases, with 7 bases left in between. CDR1 is LNHDA and CDR2 is SQIVND in the germline V gene (reference sequence). CDR3 length: 14 amino acids. The CDR3 reads CASSIARGYNEQFF. Written as DNA, the CDR3 is TGTGCCAGTAGTATAGCCAGGGGCTACAATGAGCAGTTCTTC.

The chain recombines TRBV7-7 with TRBJ2-1; D is unresolved. CDR1 is SSHAT and CDR2 is FNYEAQ in the germline V gene (reference sequence). V was shortened by 1 base and J by 5 bases, with 6 bases between the two germline ends. CDR3 length equals 13 residues. The CDR3 DNA follows: TGTGCCAGCAGCTTAGGCGCTGACAATGAGCAGTTCTTC. This codes for CASSLGADNEQFF.

This clone was recorded a few times. The V gene is TRBV5-4, the J gene TRBJ1-2; perhaps TRBD1 as D (6 bases). From germline, CDR1 is SGHNT and CDR2 YYREEE (reference sequence). V dropped 0 bases and J dropped 6 bases, with 15 bases sitting between them. The CDR3 totals 15 residues. The CDR3 DNA sequence: TGTGCCAGCAGCTTGGATTTGGGGGCCATGGATGGCTACACCTTC. This encodes CASSLDLGAMDGYTF.

This clone appeared once. This chain joins TRBV29-1 and TRBJ2-7, with D possibly being TRBD1 (6 bases). Germline values: CDR1 SQVTM, CDR2 ANQGSEA. The V end was cut by 7 bases, the J end by 2 bases, with 18 bases between. This CDR3 contains 14 residues. Here the CDR3 reads CSATDSGGTYEQYF. CDR3 DNA sequence: TGCAGCGCCACTGACAGTGGGGGCACCTACGAGCAGTACTTC.

The genes are TRBV9 and TRBJ1-4; perhaps TRBD1 as D (5 bases). The CDR3 has 17 residues. V was trimmed by 1 base and J by 7 bases, leaving 20 bases between them. Germline CDR1 is SGDLS and CDR2 is YYNGEE. The CDR3 reads CASSVTHRRTGGEKLFF. CDR3 DNA: TGTGCCAGCAGCGTAACTCACAGGCGAACGGGTGGTGAAAAACTGTTTTTT.

The chain links TRBV5-1 to TRBJ2-3, with 7 positions matching TRBD1. The ends lost 2 bases at V and 3 bases at J; junction bases unmatched: 3. Germline V gene lookup returns CDR1 SGHRS and CDR2 YFSETQ. The CDR3 loop spans 14 amino acids. The CDR3 sequence is CASSFGDSTDTQYF. The DNA for the CDR3 is TGCGCCAGCAGCTTCGGGGACAGTACAGATACGCAGTATTTT.

This clone is medium-sized by share. This sequence joins TRBV6-4 and TRBJ2-3; D not resolved. V lost 5 bases to trimming and J lost 5 bases, with 11 bases between them. The germline V gene encodes CDR1 MRHNA and CDR2 SNTAGT. The CDR3 has 13 amino acids. The CDR3 DNA is TGTGCCAGCAGTAGAAACGAGTTAGATACGCAGTATTTT. Its protein product is CASSRNELDTQYF.

This clone has more than one count but fewer than ten. This rearrangement joins TRBV19 to TRBJ1-1, with D maybe TRBD1 (6 bases). The ends were cut back, 5 bases at V and 0 bases at J, with 19 bases in the middle. The CDR3 covers 17 residues. The V gene's germline CDR1 is LNHDA and CDR2 SQIVND (reference sequence). CDR3 in DNA: TGTGCCAGTAGTCACTCCCAAGTACAGGGTCTGAACACTGAAGCTTTCTTT. This translates into CASSHSQVQGLNTEAFF.